These T cell receptor beta chains were read from a single sample in a study of blood T cell repertoires in COVID-19. Here immunoSEQ multiplex PCR was the method, and the copy in TCRdb shows in-frame clones only, minus some. The sample has 110,000 or so clones; roughly 85% are singletons. Sequenced sample: peripheral blood. The receptors here all came from a woman aged 55-75 years with COVID-19, enrolled during active disease. CDR3s include the opening cysteine and the closing phenylalanine or tryptophan. Fields, in order: J gene, V gene, clone size, D gene, CDR3 DNA, CDR3 protein. A D gene is named only where the DNA matches it firmly. Size tells how often a clone was seen (once, few, many) or the class of an expanded clone, and some rows leave it out.

>TRBJ1-1|TRBV10-1|once|-
TGCGCCAGCAGTGAGGGGGCATACACTGAAGCTTTCTTT
CASSEGAYTEAFF
>TRBJ2-4|TRBV2|-|TRBD2
TGTGCCAGCAAAAGTACTAGCGGGGCGAGAAACATTCAGTACTTC
CASKSTSGARNIQYF
>TRBJ1-1|TRBV18|once|TRBD1
TGTGCCAGCTCATCGCGGACAGGGGGTACTGAAGCTTTCTTT
CASSSRTGGTEAFF
>TRBJ2-7|TRBV2|-|TRBD2
TGTGCCAGCAGTTTTACTAGCGGGGGGGCAAAAAACGAGCAGTACTTC
CASSFTSGGAKNEQYF
>TRBJ2-3|TRBV7-6|-|-
TGTGCCAGCAGCCAGCACATAAGCGGATATAGCACAGATACGCAGTATTTT
CASSQHISGYSTDTQYF
>TRBJ1-3|TRBV5-1|-|-
TGCGCCAGCAGCTTGGACGGGTCGGCTGGAAACACCATATATTTT
CASSLDGSAGNTIYF
>TRBJ2-1|TRBV7-2|-|-
TGTGCCAGCAGCGCCGGGACAAAGGCCACACGGGAGCAGTTCTTC
CASSAGTKATREQFF
>TRBJ2-3|TRBV19|-|TRBD2
TGTGCCAGTAGTCCGGAACTAGCGGGGGAAAAAGATACGCAGTATTTT
CASSPELAGEKDTQYF
>TRBJ1-5|TRBV12-3/TRBV12-4|-|-
TGTGCCAGCCGGGACACTTATGGGCCCCAGCATTTT
CASRDTYGPQHF
>TRBJ1-1|TRBV7-9|-|TRBD1
TGTGCCAGCAGCCTACAGGGGGCTGGCACTGAAGCTTTCTTT
CASSLQGAGTEAFF
>TRBJ2-1|TRBV6-5|-|TRBD1
TGTGCCAGCAGTACGACAGGGGACAATGAGCAGTTCTTC
CASSTTGDNEQFF
>TRBJ2-5|TRBV11-3|-|TRBD2
TGTGCCAGCAGCTTGGGACTAGCGGGGGACCAAGAGACCCAGTACTTC
CASSLGLAGDQETQYF
>TRBJ1-2|TRBV15|-|TRBD1
TGTGCCACCACCCGGGACAGAGGGAGCTATGGCTACACCTTC
CATTRDRGSYGYTF
>TRBJ2-7|TRBV7-9|-|-
TGTGCCAGCAGCTTAGACAAATACGAGCAGTACTTC
CASSLDKYEQYF
>TRBJ2-1|TRBV7-3|-|TRBD2
TGTGCCAGCAGGGCTCACGGCGGGGGACCCAGCAATGAGCAGTTCTTC
CASRAHGGGPSNEQFF
>TRBJ2-2|TRBV9|-|TRBD2
TGTGCCAGCAGCGTAGCCGGCGGGGGCACCGGGGAGCTGTTTTTT
CASSVAGGGTGELFF
>TRBJ2-1|TRBV9|-|-
TGTGCCAGCAGCCCCACAGGGTATGAGCAGTTCTTC
CASSPTGYEQFF
>TRBJ2-6|TRBV6-4|-|-
TGTGCCAGCAGCCGACAGGCTGGGGCCAACGTCCTGACTTTC
CASSRQAGANVLTF
>TRBJ2-2|TRBV11-3|-|-
TGTGCCAGCAGCTTAGACGGGGCCGGGGAGCTGTTTTTT
CASSLDGAGELFF
>TRBJ2-1|TRBV9|-|TRBD2
TGTGCCAGCAGCGTAGCTGGGGCGGGGGGGCCCAATGAGCAGTTCTTC
CASSVAGAGGPNEQFF
>TRBJ1-2|TRBV30|-|TRBD1
TGTGCCCGCCGACAGGGGGCGTTTGGCTACACCTTC
CARRQGAFGYTF
>TRBJ2-2|TRBV29-1|-|-
TGCAGCGTTAGACGTAATACAGGAACCGGGGAGCTGTTTTTT
CSVRRNTGTGELFF
>TRBJ2-2|TRBV19|-|TRBD1
TGTGCCAGTAGTCACCGGGACAGGGTCACCGGGGAGCTGTTTTTT
CASSHRDRVTGELFF
>TRBJ2-1|TRBV9|-|-
TGTGCCAGCAGCGTAGCTAATAGCGGCAATGAGCAGTTCTTC
CASSVANSGNEQFF
>TRBJ1-1|TRBV4-2|-|-
TGTGCCAGCAGCCAAGGGGGATCAGGGGCCAACACTGAAGCTTTCTTT
CASSQGGSGANTEAFF
>TRBJ1-4|TRBV6-4|-|-
TGTGCCAGCAGGGATTCAGGCAGGGCCACCACAACTAATGAAAAACTGTTTTTT
CASRDSGRATTTNEKLFF
>TRBJ2-3|TRBV7-2|-|TRBD1
TGTGCCAGCAGCTTAACGGGACAGGGGACAGATACGCAGTATTTT
CASSLTGQGTDTQYF
>TRBJ1-1|TRBV19|-|-
TGTGCCAGTAGTATTCGCGGGGTTAACACTGAAGCTTTCTTT
CASSIRGVNTEAFF
>TRBJ1-2|TRBV5-4|-|-
TGTGCCAGCAGCTTGGCCGAGGCAGGGCTTCCTGGCTACACCTTC
CASSLAEAGLPGYTF
>TRBJ2-7|TRBV12-3/TRBV12-4|-|TRBD2
TGTGCCAGCACCAGGCTAGCGGGCTACGAGCAGTACTTC
CASTRLAGYEQYF
>TRBJ2-3|TRBV4-1|-|-
TGCGCCAGCAGCCAAGAGTGGAGGATGCGGTACACAGATACGCAGTATTTT
CASSQEWRMRYTDTQYF
>TRBJ2-3|TRBV9|-|TRBD2
TGTGCCAGCAGCCCACGACTAGCGGGGGGCTCACCTAGCACAGATACGCAGTATTTT
CASSPRLAGGSPSTDTQYF
>TRBJ1-2|TRBV2|-|-
TGTGCCAGCACCAAAACCCGCGGACGGGGGGAGGGCTACACCTTC
CASTKTRGRGEGYTF
>TRBJ1-2|TRBV5-1|-|TRBD1
TGCGCCAGCAGCTCGAGACAGGGGGCCTTAAATGGCTACACCTTC
CASSSRQGALNGYTF
>TRBJ2-7|TRBV2|few|-
TGTGCCAGCAGTGAAGTGGGGGGTCGGGCGCCCTACGAGCAGTACTTC
CASSEVGGRAPYEQYF
>TRBJ2-1|TRBV7-9|-|TRBD2
TGTGCCAGCAGCCCTACGAGGGGAGCGGGGGCCCTTTACAATGAGCAGTTCTTC
CASSPTRGAGALYNEQFF
>TRBJ1-1|TRBV3-1/TRBV3-2|-|-
TGTGCCAGCAGCCAAGAAGGGGGACAAAGGACTTTCTTT
CASSQEGGQRTFF
>TRBJ1-1|TRBV5-8|once|-
TGTGCCAGCAGCTTGTTCAGGTTCACTGAAGCTTTCTTT
CASSLFRFTEAFF
>TRBJ2-7|TRBV6-6|-|-
TGTGCCAGCAGCTCTACAGGGAACGAGCAGTACTTC
CASSSTGNEQYF
>TRBJ1-5|TRBV21-1|-|-
TGTGCCAGCAGTATTTTGTCGGGACACTCAAACAATCAGCCCCAGCATTTT
CASSILSGHSNNQPQHF
>TRBJ1-2|TRBV19|once|-
TGTGCCAGTGCGACCGGGGAGGGAGGCGGCTACACCTTC
CASATGEGGGYTF
>TRBJ2-3|TRBV20-1|-|-
TGCAGTGCTAGTCTGGTGGGGGGGCCGAGGAAAGATACGCAGTATTTT
CSASLVGGPRKDTQYF